The present T cell receptor beta chain was sequenced within a study of T-cell reconstitution after alpha-beta-depleted transplantation in children. Study results and caveats: Once a year had passed after transplant, T-cell counts and diversity came mostly from newly produced T cells. Expanded graft clones numbering several hundred reportedly gave rise to alpha-beta T cells about two months after transplant.

Points on this clonotype: Its antigen is unknown.

CDR1 is GTSNPN and CDR2 is SVGIG in the germline V gene (reference sequence). The CDR3 is made up of 13 amino acids. The junction had 8 bases not matched to a gene; V was cut back by 3 bases and J by 9 bases. Unique molecular identifiers were used in preparing the TCRbeta library. Using its own MiXCR run on the PCR reads, TCRdb lists one record per CDR3 protein. The sample lists more than 300,000 distinct CDR3 sequences, 15% to 20% occurring once. The sample was PBMCs, mostly from graft donor cells, taken 360 days after TCRalphabeta/CD19-depleted stem cell transplant. The TCR was taken from a male patient aged 2 to 10 who had a stem cell transplant for acute lymphoblastic leukemia, so the T cells may come from the graft donor. The V and J genes are TRBV30 and TRBJ2-1; 7 positions agree with TRBD1. CDR3 nucleotide sequence: TGTGCCTGGAGCCAACCACAGGGGACTGAGCAGTTCTTC. This encodes CAWSQPQGTEQFF. Full variable domain (remainder filled in from reference TRBV30 and TRBJ2-1): SQTIHQWPATLVQPVGSPLSLECTVEGTSNPNLYWYRQAAGRGLQLLFYSVGIGQISSEVPQNLSASRPQDRQFILSSKKLLLSDSGFYLCAWSQPQGTEQFFGPGTRLTVL.